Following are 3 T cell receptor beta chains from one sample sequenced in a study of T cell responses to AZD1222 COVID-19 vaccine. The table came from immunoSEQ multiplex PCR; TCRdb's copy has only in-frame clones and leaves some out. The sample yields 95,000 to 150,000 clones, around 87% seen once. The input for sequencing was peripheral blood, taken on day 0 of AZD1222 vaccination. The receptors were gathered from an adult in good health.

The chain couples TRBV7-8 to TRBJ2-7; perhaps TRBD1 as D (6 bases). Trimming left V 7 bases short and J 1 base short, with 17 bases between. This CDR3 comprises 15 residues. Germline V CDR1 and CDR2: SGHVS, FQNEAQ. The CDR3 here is CASISGTRTSYEQYF. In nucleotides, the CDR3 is TGTGCCAGCATCTCCGGGACACGGACTTCCTACGAGCAGTACTTC.

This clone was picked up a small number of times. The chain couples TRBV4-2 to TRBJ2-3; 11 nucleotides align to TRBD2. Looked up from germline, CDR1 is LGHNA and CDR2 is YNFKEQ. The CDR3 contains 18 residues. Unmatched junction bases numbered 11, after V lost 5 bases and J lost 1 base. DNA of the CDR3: TGTGCCAGCAGCGATCACTCCACTAGCGGGGGAGGCACAGATACGCAGTATTTT. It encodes CASSDHSTSGGGTDTQYF.

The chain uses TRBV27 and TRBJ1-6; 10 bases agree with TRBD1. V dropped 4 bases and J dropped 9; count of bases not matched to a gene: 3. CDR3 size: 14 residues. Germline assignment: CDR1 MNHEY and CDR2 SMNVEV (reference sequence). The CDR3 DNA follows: TGTGCCAGCAGTTCCCGGGACAGGGGTTCACCCCTCCACTTT. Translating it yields CASSSRDRGSPLHF.